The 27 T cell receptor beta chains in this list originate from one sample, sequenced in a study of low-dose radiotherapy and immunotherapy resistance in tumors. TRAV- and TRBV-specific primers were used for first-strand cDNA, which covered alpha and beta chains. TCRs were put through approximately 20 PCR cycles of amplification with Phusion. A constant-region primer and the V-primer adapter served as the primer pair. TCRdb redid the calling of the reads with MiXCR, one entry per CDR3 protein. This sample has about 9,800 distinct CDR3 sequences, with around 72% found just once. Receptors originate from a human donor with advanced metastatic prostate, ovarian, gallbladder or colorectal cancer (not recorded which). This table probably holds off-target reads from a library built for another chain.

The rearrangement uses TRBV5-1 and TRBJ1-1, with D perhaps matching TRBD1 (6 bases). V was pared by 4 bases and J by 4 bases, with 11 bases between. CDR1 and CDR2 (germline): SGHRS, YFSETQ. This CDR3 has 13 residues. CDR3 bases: TGCGCCAGCAGCAGTGGGGGGGCCACTGAAGCTTTCTTT. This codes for CASSSGGATEAFF.

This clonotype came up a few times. The CDR3 loop is CSVEGTSGRGRGGEQFF. The CDR3 DNA follows: TGCAGCGTTGAAGGGACTAGCGGGAGAGGTCGGGGAGGTGAGCAGTTCTTC. The chain carries TRBV29-1 and TRBJ2-1; 13 bases match TRBD2. With 1 base clipped from V and 9 bases from J, the junction kept 12 bases outside the gene matches. Germline V gene data show CDR1 as SQVTM and CDR2 as ANQGSEA. The CDR3 is 17 residues long.

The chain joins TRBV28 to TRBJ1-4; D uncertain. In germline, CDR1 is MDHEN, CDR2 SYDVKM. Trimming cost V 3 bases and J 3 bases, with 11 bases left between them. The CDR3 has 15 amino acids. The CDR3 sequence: CASSFYAAANEKLFF. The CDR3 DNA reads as TGTGCCAGCAGTTTCTATGCGGCGGCTAATGAAAAACTGTTTTTT.

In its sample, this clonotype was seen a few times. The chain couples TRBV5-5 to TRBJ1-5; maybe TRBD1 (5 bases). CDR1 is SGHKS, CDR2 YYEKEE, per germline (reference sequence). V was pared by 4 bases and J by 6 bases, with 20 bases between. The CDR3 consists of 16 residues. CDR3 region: CASSGLGQAVGQPQHF. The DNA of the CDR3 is TGTGCCAGCAGCGGACTCGGACAAGCCGTCGGTCAGCCCCAGCATTTT.

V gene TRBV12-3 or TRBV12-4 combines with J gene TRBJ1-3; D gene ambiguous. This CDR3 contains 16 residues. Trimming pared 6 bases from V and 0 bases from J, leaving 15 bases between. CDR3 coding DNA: TGTGCCAGCAGCCCATCCCACGGGGACTCTGGAAACACCATATATTTT. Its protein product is CASSPSHGDSGNTIYF.

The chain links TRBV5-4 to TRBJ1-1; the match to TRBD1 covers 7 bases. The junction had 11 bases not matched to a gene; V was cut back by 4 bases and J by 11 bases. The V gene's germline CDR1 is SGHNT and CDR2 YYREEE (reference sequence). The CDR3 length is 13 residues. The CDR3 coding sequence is TGTGCCAGCAGCCCTGACAGGGACGGTTGGGCTTTCTTT. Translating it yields CASSPDRDGWAFF.

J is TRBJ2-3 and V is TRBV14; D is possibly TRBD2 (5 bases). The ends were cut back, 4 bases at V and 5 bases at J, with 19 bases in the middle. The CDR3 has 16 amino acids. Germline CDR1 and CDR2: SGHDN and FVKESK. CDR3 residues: CASSPPRATRVDTQYF. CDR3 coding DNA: TGTGCCAGCAGCCCCCCCCGGGCGACGAGGGTAGATACGCAGTATTTT.

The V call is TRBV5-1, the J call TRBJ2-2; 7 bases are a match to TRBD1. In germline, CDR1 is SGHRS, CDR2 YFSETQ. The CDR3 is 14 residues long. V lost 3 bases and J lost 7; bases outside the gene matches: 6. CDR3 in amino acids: CASSSDRANGELFF. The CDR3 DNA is TGCGCCAGCAGCTCAGACAGGGCGAACGGGGAGCTGTTTTTT.

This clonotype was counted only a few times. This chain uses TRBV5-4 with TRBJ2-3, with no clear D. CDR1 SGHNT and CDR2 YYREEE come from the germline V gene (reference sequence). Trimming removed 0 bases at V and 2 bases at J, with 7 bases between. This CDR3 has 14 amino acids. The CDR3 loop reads CASSLALATDTQYF. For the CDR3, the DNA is TGTGCCAGCAGCTTGGCTCTCGCCACAGATACGCAGTATTTT.

The CDR3 DNA is TGCGCCAGCAGCTTGGAGGCAACCGGGTCGGGGCCCCAGCATTTT. It codes for CASSLEATGSGPQHF. V gene TRBV5-1 combines with J gene TRBJ1-5; D not certain. Germline CDR1 SGHRS, CDR2 YFSETQ. This CDR3 is built from 15 residues. Trimming stripped 0 bases from V and 9 bases from J, with 16 bases between.

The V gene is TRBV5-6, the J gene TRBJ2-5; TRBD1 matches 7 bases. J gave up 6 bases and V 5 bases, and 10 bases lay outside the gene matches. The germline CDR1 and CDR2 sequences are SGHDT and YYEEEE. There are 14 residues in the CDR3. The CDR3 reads CASRNEGRGKTQYF. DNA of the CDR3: TGTGCCAGCAGAAACGAGGGCAGGGGGAAGACCCAGTACTTC.

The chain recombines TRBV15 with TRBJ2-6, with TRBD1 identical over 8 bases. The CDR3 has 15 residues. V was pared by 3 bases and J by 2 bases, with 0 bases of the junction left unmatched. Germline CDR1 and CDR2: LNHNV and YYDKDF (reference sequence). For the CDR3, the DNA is TGTGCCACCAGCAGGGACAGGGCTGGGGCCAACGTCCTGACTTTC. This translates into CATSRDRAGANVLTF.

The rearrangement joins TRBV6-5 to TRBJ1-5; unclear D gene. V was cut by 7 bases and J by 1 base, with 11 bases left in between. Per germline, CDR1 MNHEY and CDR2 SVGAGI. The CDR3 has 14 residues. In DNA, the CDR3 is TGTGCCAGCATGAGGCAAGGGAGCAATCAGCCCCAGCATTTT. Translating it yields CASMRQGSNQPQHF.

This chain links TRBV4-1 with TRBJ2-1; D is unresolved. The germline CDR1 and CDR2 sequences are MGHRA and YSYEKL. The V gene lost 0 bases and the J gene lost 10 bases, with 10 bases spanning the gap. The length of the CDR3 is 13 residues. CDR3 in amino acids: CASSQETASEQFF. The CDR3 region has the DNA TGCGCCAGCAGCCAAGAAACAGCTTCCGAGCAGTTCTTC.

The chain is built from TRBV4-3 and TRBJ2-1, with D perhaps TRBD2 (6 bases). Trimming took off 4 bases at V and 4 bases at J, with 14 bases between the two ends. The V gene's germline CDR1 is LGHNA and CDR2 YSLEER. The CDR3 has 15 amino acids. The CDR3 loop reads CASSPERLVYNEQFF. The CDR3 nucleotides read TGCGCCAGCAGCCCAGAAAGACTAGTGTACAATGAGCAGTTCTTC.

For the CDR3, the DNA is TGTGCCAGCAGTTGGGAGGGAGGGCCTGACGAGCAGTACTTC. Its protein is CASSWEGGPDEQYF. The genes are TRBV28 and TRBJ2-7, with TRBD2 matching over 7 bases. Per germline, CDR1 MDHEN and CDR2 SYDVKM. CDR3 length equals 14 residues. The trim removed 4 bases at V and 5 bases at J, leaving 8 bases unmatched.

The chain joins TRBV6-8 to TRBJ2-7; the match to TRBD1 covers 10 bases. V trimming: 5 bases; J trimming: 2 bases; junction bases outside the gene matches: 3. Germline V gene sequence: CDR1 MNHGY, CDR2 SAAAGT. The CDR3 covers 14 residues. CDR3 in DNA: TGTGCCAGCAGTCGAGGACAGGGGGCCTACGAGCAGTACTTC. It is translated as CASSRGQGAYEQYF.

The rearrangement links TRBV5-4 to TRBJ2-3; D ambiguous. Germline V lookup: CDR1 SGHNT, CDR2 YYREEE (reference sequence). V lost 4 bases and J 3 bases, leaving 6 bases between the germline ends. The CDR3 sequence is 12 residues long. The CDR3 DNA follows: TGTGCCAGCAGCATCGGAACAGATACGCAGTATTTT. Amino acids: CASSIGTDTQYF.

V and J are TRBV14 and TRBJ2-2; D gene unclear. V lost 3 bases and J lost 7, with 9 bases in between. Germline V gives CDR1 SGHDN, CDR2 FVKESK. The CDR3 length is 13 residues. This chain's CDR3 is CASSHSPVGELFF. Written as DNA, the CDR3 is TGTGCCAGCAGCCACTCCCCCGTCGGGGAGCTGTTTTTT.

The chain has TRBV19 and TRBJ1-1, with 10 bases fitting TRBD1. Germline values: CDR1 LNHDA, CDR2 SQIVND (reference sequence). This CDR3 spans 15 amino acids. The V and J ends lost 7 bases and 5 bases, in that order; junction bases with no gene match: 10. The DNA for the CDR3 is TGTGCCAGTACAGCATCGGGGACAGGGGTTACTGAAGCTTTCTTT. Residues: CASTASGTGVTEAFF.

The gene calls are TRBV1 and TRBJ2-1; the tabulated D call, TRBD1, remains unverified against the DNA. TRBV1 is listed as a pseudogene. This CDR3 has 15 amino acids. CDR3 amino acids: CTSSQGQGGRNEQFF. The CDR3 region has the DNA TGCACCAGCAGCCAAGGACAGGGGGGCAGGAATGAGCAGTTCTTC.

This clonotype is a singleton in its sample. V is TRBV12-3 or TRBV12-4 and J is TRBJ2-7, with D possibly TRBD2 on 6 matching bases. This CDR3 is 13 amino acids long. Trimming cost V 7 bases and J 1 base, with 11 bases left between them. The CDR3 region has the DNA TGTGCCAGCACGACGGGGGATTCCTACGAGCAGTACTTC. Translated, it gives CASTTGDSYEQYF.

The CDR3 coding sequence is TGTGCCAGCGCAGGGGGGTATGGCTACACCTTC. It encodes CASAGGYGYTF. This chain joins TRBV27 and TRBJ1-2, with 7 nucleotides matching TRBD1. CDR1 is MNHEY and CDR2 is SMNVEV in the germline V gene (reference sequence). The CDR3 is 11 residues long. V dropped 8 bases and J dropped 5; count of bases not matched to a gene: 2.

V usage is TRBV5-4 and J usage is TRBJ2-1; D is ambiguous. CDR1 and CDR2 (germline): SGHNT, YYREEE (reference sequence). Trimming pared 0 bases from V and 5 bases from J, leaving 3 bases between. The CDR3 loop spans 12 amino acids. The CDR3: CASSLDDNEQFF. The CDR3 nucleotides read TGTGCCAGCAGCTTGGACGACAATGAGCAGTTCTTC.

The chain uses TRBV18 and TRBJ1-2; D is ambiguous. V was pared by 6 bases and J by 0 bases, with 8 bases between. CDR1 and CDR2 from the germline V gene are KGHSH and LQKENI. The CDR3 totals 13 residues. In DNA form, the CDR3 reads TGTGCCAGCTCCGAGCAGGCTAACTATGGCTACACCTTC. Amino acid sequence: CASSEQANYGYTF. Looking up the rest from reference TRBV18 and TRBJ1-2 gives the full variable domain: NAGVMQNPRHLVRRRGQEARLRCSPMKGHSHVYWYRQLPEEGLKFMVYLQKENIIDESGMPKERFSAEFPKEGPSILRIQQVVRGDSAAYFCASSEQANYGYTFGSGTRLTVV.

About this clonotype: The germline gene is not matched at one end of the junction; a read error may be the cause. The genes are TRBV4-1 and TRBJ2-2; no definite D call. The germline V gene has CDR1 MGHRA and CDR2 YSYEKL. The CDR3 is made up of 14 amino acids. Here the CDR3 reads CASNQDFETGELFF. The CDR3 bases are TGCGCCAGCAACCAAGATTTCGAGACCGGGGAGCTGTTTTTT.

CDR3 in amino acids: CASTGGGWTGELFF. The DNA of the CDR3 is TGTGCCAGTACAGGTGGAGGGTGGACCGGGGAGCTGTTTTTT. This sequence joins TRBV19 and TRBJ2-2, with a tentative D call TRBD2 (6 bases). Trimming shortened V by 7 bases and J by 5 bases, and 14 bases separated the two germline ends. The germline V gene has CDR1 LNHDA and CDR2 SQIVND (reference sequence). The CDR3 length is 14 residues.